This is a list of T cell receptor beta chains from one sample in a study of shared clonotypes between healthy human individuals. Measured with immunoSEQ multiplex PCR; TCRdb has only the in-frame clones, and not every one. Of about 2 million clones listed, roughly 95% are singletons. Sequenced input: naive CD8+ T cells sorted from blood. These receptors were obtained from a man aged 18 to 29 in good health. Each CDR3 is given with its conserved first and last residue. Each record gives: clone size, V gene, J gene, D gene, CDR3 DNA, CDR3 protein. The D gene is left open where the match is weak. Clone size is stated in some rows and not others, as once, few, many or a class when expanded.

abundance: -; v_gene: TRBV7-2; j_gene: TRBJ2-3; d_gene: -; CDR3nt: TGTGCCAGCAGCTTAGTGGGCCCAGGGTCTAGCACAGATACGCAGTATTTT; CDR3aa: CASSLVGPGSSTDTQYF
abundance: -; v_gene: TRBV5-6; j_gene: TRBJ2-7; d_gene: -; CDR3nt: TGTGCCAGCAGCTCCCCCTACGAGCAGTACTTC; CDR3aa: CASSSPYEQYF
abundance: -; v_gene: TRBV7-6; j_gene: TRBJ1-2; d_gene: -; CDR3nt: TGTGCCAGCAGCTTTCTGGAGGGTGAAGGGGGCTATGGCTACACCTTC; CDR3aa: CASSFLEGEGGYGYTF
abundance: -; v_gene: TRBV7-9; j_gene: TRBJ1-4; d_gene: -; CDR3nt: TGTGCCAGCAGGGGGAGTGGTGAAAAACTGTTTTTT; CDR3aa: CASRGSGEKLFF
abundance: -; v_gene: TRBV4-1; j_gene: TRBJ2-1; d_gene: -; CDR3nt: TGCGCCAGCAGCCAAGAGGGGCGGTACAATGAGCAGTTCTTC; CDR3aa: CASSQEGRYNEQFF
abundance: -; v_gene: TRBV4-1; j_gene: TRBJ2-7; d_gene: -; CDR3nt: TGCGCCAGCAGCCAACTGACTAGTGATTACGAGCAGTACTTC; CDR3aa: CASSQLTSDYEQYF
abundance: -; v_gene: TRBV5-8; j_gene: TRBJ1-1; d_gene: -; CDR3nt: TGTGCCAGCAGTCACCGGGACCGAGGCATGAACACTGAAGCTTTCTTT; CDR3aa: CASSHRDRGMNTEAFF
abundance: -; v_gene: TRBV9; j_gene: TRBJ2-1; d_gene: -; CDR3nt: TGTGCCAGCGCCCGTACCCCCTTGGAGGCGGGAAAGGGAGATGAGCAGTTCTTC; CDR3aa: CASARTPLEAGKGDEQFF
abundance: -; v_gene: TRBV6-5; j_gene: TRBJ1-1; d_gene: -; CDR3nt: TGTGCCAGCAGTTACTCGGGCAGGGGTTCTACTGAAGCTTTCTTT; CDR3aa: CASSYSGRGSTEAFF
abundance: -; v_gene: TRBV29-1; j_gene: TRBJ2-7; d_gene: TRBD2; CDR3nt: TGCAGCGTTGAAGTTCCTCTCGGGGCGGGAGGGCCCTACGAGCAGTACTTC; CDR3aa: CSVEVPLGAGGPYEQYF
abundance: -; v_gene: TRBV27; j_gene: TRBJ2-1; d_gene: -; CDR3nt: TGTGCCAGCAGTTTAGGTTACCCCGGGTACAATGAGCAGTTCTTC; CDR3aa: CASSLGYPGYNEQFF
abundance: -; v_gene: TRBV2; j_gene: TRBJ2-2; d_gene: TRBD2; CDR3nt: TGTGCCAGCAGTGTTATCTCTGGACTAGCGGGATTAGACACCGGGGAGCTGTTTTTT; CDR3aa: CASSVISGLAGLDTGELFF
abundance: once; v_gene: TRBV9; j_gene: TRBJ1-5; d_gene: -; CDR3nt: TGTGCCAGCAGCGTAGGTGGGGGGAATCAGCCCCAGCATTTT; CDR3aa: CASSVGGGNQPQHF
abundance: -; v_gene: TRBV29-1; j_gene: TRBJ2-7; d_gene: -; CDR3nt: TGCAGCGTTGAGGGAGAGGAACTAGGAAGATCCTACGAGCAGTACTTC; CDR3aa: CSVEGEELGRSYEQYF
abundance: -; v_gene: TRBV5-5; j_gene: TRBJ2-7; d_gene: -; CDR3nt: TGTGCCAGCAGCCCGACGACGGAGGGCCGTTCCCCCTTCTACGAGCAGTACTTC; CDR3aa: CASSPTTEGRSPFYEQYF
abundance: -; v_gene: TRBV6-8; j_gene: TRBJ1-5; d_gene: -; CDR3nt: TGTGCCGGACACAAGGACAATCAGCCCCAGCATTTT; CDR3aa: CAGHKDNQPQHF
abundance: -; v_gene: TRBV4-2; j_gene: TRBJ1-5; d_gene: -; CDR3nt: TGTGCCAGCAGCCTGGTGGGAGTTAATCAGCCCCAGCATTTT; CDR3aa: CASSLVGVNQPQHF
abundance: once; v_gene: TRBV2; j_gene: TRBJ2-3; d_gene: -; CDR3nt: TGTGCCATCCTAATGACTATGGCTGGGGATACGCAGTATTTT; CDR3aa: CAILMTMAGDTQYF
abundance: -; v_gene: TRBV6-5; j_gene: TRBJ1-1; d_gene: -; CDR3nt: TGTGCCAGCAGTTACTCGTTAGGCACTGAAGCTTTCTTT; CDR3aa: CASSYSLGTEAFF
abundance: -; v_gene: TRBV11-2; j_gene: TRBJ2-1; d_gene: -; CDR3nt: TGTGCCAGCAGCTTAAGTCTGGTAGGGGTTTACAATGAGCAGTTCTTC; CDR3aa: CASSLSLVGVYNEQFF
abundance: -; v_gene: TRBV2; j_gene: TRBJ2-3; d_gene: TRBD1; CDR3nt: TGTGCCAGCAGCCAAGACAGGGCTTTAGGCACAGATACGCAGTATTTT; CDR3aa: CASSQDRALGTDTQYF
abundance: -; v_gene: TRBV6-5; j_gene: TRBJ2-7; d_gene: TRBD2; CDR3nt: TGTGCCAGCAGTTATCATAGCGGGAGAACCTATGAGCAGTACTTC; CDR3aa: CASSYHSGRTYEQYF